This entry describes one T cell receptor beta chain. Its target is not known. With 4 bases clipped from V and 10 bases from J, the junction kept 10 bases outside the gene matches. This CDR3 has 15 amino acids. The germline gives CDR1 SGHNT, CDR2 YYREEE (reference sequence). This sample was taken from a study of T cell responses to AZD1222 COVID-19 vaccine. Whole-study context: Pooling covered second doses at about 4 or about 12 weeks. Regarding the study as a whole: Clonal diversity was possibly underestimated, and white British individuals and females predominated among donors. Sampling captured repertoires only after the peak T cell response. Reports indicate that nearly half of spike-specific TCRs are directed at unmutated variant regions.

Clones were read by immunoSEQ multiplex PCR, and TCRdb kept only the in-frame ones, dropping some. The sample contains about 150,000 clones, around 90% of which appear only once. The sample here was peripheral blood, taken on day 0 of AZD1222 vaccination. This TCR came from an adult in good health. The V call is TRBV5-4, the J call TRBJ1-6; 8 bases match TRBD1. DNA of the CDR3: TGTGCCAGCAGCGGAGGACAGGGCCTAGGGTCACCCCTCCACTTT. Residues: CASSGGQGLGSPLHF.